This is a list of T cell receptor beta chains from one sample in a study of vaccination and CD4 T cells after COVID-19. One entry per CDR3 protein results from TCRdb running MiXCR on the PCR reads. In the table there are about 11,000 distinct CDR3 sequences, around 59% of which are singletons. Their cognate antigens are unknown. Material: CD4+ T cells from blood, cultured in vitro. The receptors were gathered from a human donor who had recovered from COVID-19. CDR3s include the opening cysteine and the closing phenylalanine or tryptophan. The D gene is left open where the match is weak. Clone size, where shown, is once, few, many, or a class for clones that have expanded.

D gene	J gene	clone size	CDR3 length	V gene	CDR3 protein	CDR3 DNA
NA	TRBJ2-2	NA	13	TRBV11-3	CASSSDYTGELFF	TGTGCCAGCAGCTCCGATTACACCGGGGAGCTGTTTTTT
NA	TRBJ1-2	NA	13	TRBV6-1	CASSLEMSYGYTF	TGTGCCAGCAGCCTGGAAATGTCCTACGGCTACACCTTC
NA	TRBJ2-7	NA	17	TRBV15	CATSRAPPGSRSYEQYF	TGTGCCACCAGCAGAGCCCCTCCGGGCAGCCGCTCCTACGAGCAGTACTTC
NA	TRBJ1-2	few	14	TRBV20-1	CSARESRNGYGYTF	TGCAGTGCTAGAGAGTCCCGGAATGGCTATGGCTACACCTTC
NA	TRBJ2-1	NA	14	TRBV5-5	CASSLPGRYNEQFF	TGTGCCAGCAGCTTGCCAGGCAGATACAATGAGCAGTTCTTC
TRBD1	TRBJ1-5	NA	14	TRBV2	CASNVQGLNQPQHF	TGTGCCAGCAATGTACAGGGGCTGAATCAGCCCCAGCATTTT
TRBD2	TRBJ2-1	NA	15	TRBV20-1	CSARWGLAGYNEQFF	TGCAGTGCTAGATGGGGACTAGCGGGTTACAATGAGCAGTTCTTC
TRBD1	TRBJ1-1	NA	14	TRBV5-1	CASSFGQGNTEAFF	TGCGCCAGCAGCTTCGGACAGGGGAACACTGAAGCTTTCTTT
NA	TRBJ2-7	NA	15	TRBV24-1	CATSDSRAPEDDQYF	TGTGCCACCAGTGACTCGCGGGCCCCGGAGGATGACCAGTACTTC
NA	TRBJ2-5	NA	16	TRBV20-1	CSAPPASGTKQETQYF	TGCAGTGCTCCCCCGGCTTCAGGGACAAAGCAAGAGACCCAGTACTTC
NA	TRBJ1-1	few	14	TRBV11-2	CASSLGTVNTEAFF	TGTGCCAGCAGCTTAGGAACGGTGAACACTGAAGCTTTCTTT
NA	TRBJ2-7	NA	12	TRBV5-4	CASSTRVSEQYF	TGTGCCAGCAGCACCCGGGTTAGCGAGCAGTACTTC
NA	TRBJ1-1	few	14	TRBV6-1	CASSPGTINTEAFF	TGTGCCAGCAGCCCTGGGACAATCAACACTGAAGCTTTCTTT
NA	TRBJ1-5	NA	15	TRBV24-1	CATSDSQGPRDPQHF	TGTGCCACCAGTGATTCCCAGGGCCCACGCGATCCCCAGCATTTT
NA	TRBJ1-5	few	16	TRBV19	CASSISDSKSNQPQHF	TGTGCCAGTAGTATATCGGACAGCAAGTCCAATCAGCCCCAGCATTTT
TRBD1	TRBJ1-5	NA	15	TRBV6-5	CASSYRQGARQPQHF	TGTGCCAGCAGTTATCGGCAGGGGGCACGGCAGCCCCAGCATTTT
NA	TRBJ2-5	NA	14	TRBV20-1	CSARPGEWRETQYF	TGCAGTGCCAGACCGGGGGAATGGAGAGAGACCCAGTACTTC
NA	TRBJ1-1	NA	12	TRBV20-1	CSARVPTTEAFF	TGCAGTGCTAGAGTTCCCACAACTGAAGCTTTCTTT
NA	TRBJ2-3	NA	13	TRBV7-2	CATSGGLTDTQYF	TGTGCCACCTCAGGAGGCCTCACAGATACGCAGTATTTT
NA	TRBJ2-3	few	14	TRBV10-1	CASARDLATDTQYF	TGCGCCAGCGCTCGCGATCTAGCTACAGATACGCAGTATTTT
TRBD1	TRBJ1-5	few	15	TRBV15	CATSRDGQGFQPQHF	TGTGCCACCAGCAGAGACGGACAGGGTTTTCAGCCCCAGCATTTT
NA	TRBJ2-2	few	15	TRBV4-3	CASSQEQLLTGELFF	TGCGCCAGCAGCCAAGAGCAGCTTCTAACCGGGGAGCTGTTTTTT
NA	TRBJ2-5	once	14	TRBV5-4	CASSVQGPQETQYF	TGTGCCAGCAGCGTACAGGGTCCCCAAGAGACCCAGTACTTC
TRBD1	TRBJ2-1	NA	17	TRBV12-3/TRBV12-4	CASSLVFKGQGAHEQFF	TGTGCCAGCAGTTTAGTTTTCAAAGGACAGGGGGCCCATGAGCAGTTCTTC
NA	TRBJ1-3	NA	12	TRBV7-2	CASRQTGSSIYF	TGTGCCAGCAGGCAGACAGGTTCCTCCATATATTTT
NA	TRBJ2-1	NA	16	TRBV6-5	CASSYSIQRSYNEQFF	TGTGCCAGCAGTTACTCGATTCAGCGCTCCTACAATGAGCAGTTCTTC
NA	TRBJ1-5	NA	13	TRBV28	CASNTGTGQPQHF	TGTGCCAGCAATACAGGGACGGGGCAGCCCCAGCATTTT
TRBD1	TRBJ1-1	NA	14	TRBV15	CATSPGGRVTEAFF	TGTGCCACCAGCCCAGGGGGCCGGGTAACTGAAGCTTTCTTT
TRBD1	TRBJ1-1	NA	15	TRBV30	CAWSVQGLSNTEAFF	TGTGCCTGGAGTGTACAGGGGCTTTCTAACACTGAAGCTTTCTTT
NA	TRBJ1-1	NA	13	TRBV10-1	CASSTGMNTEAFF	TGCGCCAGCAGTACAGGGATGAACACTGAAGCTTTCTTT
NA	TRBJ2-7	few	15	TRBV5-4	CASSNGALGRFEQYF	TGTGCCAGCAGCAACGGGGCCCTCGGACGGTTCGAGCAGTACTTC
NA	TRBJ1-1	NA	12	TRBV19	CASSKLGAEAFF	TGTGCCAGTAGTAAGTTGGGGGCTGAAGCTTTCTTT
TRBD2	TRBJ2-2	NA	15	TRBV7-3	CASSLTSGSAGELFF	TGTGCCAGCAGCCTGACTAGCGGGTCGGCCGGGGAGCTGTTTTTT
NA	TRBJ2-5	NA	13	TRBV12-3/TRBV12-4	CASSFIVGETQYF	TGTGCCAGCAGTTTTATCGTCGGGGAGACCCAGTACTTC
NA	TRBJ1-2	once	13	TRBV3-1	CASSPPGGGGYTF	TGTGCCAGCAGCCCACCGGGGGGAGGTGGCTACACCTTC
NA	TRBJ1-2	few	14	TRBV20-1	CSARGLDKFYGYTF	TGCAGTGCTAGAGGTCTGGACAAGTTCTATGGCTACACCTTC
NA	TRBJ1-1	NA	17	TRBV11-2	CASSPNSPRTANTEAFF	TGTGCCAGCAGCCCTAACTCCCCCCGGACAGCCAACACTGAAGCTTTCTTT
NA	TRBJ2-1	NA	17	TRBV10-2	CASSEFGASGLYNEQFF	TGCGCCAGCAGTGAGTTCGGCGCTTCAGGACTGTACAATGAGCAGTTCTTC
NA	TRBJ1-1	NA	16	TRBV27	CASSYRPATANTEAFF	TGTGCCAGCAGTTACCGCCCCGCGACAGCGAACACTGAAGCTTTCTTT
NA	TRBJ2-1	NA	13	TRBV20-1	CSAPETPYNEQFF	TGCAGTGCTCCCGAAACCCCTTACAATGAGCAGTTCTTC
TRBD1	TRBJ2-5	NA	17	TRBV24-1	CATSDSRPGQGVETQYF	TGTGCCACCAGTGATTCCAGACCGGGCCAGGGGGTGGAGACCCAGTACTTC
NA	TRBJ2-3	NA	16	TRBV11-3	CASSLGKGVGTDTQYF	TGTGCCAGCAGCTTAGGGAAAGGGGTCGGCACAGATACGCAGTATTTT
NA	TRBJ2-6	NA	14	TRBV19	CASSRSGGANVLTF	TGTGCCAGTAGTAGATCGGGTGGGGCCAACGTCCTGACTTTC
NA	TRBJ1-1	NA	17	TRBV18	CASSPRLEGLALSEAFF	TGTGCCAGCTCACCGCGGTTGGAGGGCCTAGCTCTCTCTGAAGCTTTCTTT
TRBD1	TRBJ1-2	NA	14	TRBV6-1	CASRKGGQIYGYTF	TGTGCCAGCAGAAAGGGGGGACAGATCTATGGCTACACCTTC
NA	TRBJ1-6	NA	16	TRBV19	CASSIGRALYNSPLHF	TGTGCCAGTAGTATTGGCAGGGCATTGTATAATTCACCCCTCCACTTT
NA	TRBJ2-1	once	17	TRBV20-1	CSASGNTGTLSYNEQFF	TGCAGTGCTAGCGGGAACACCGGGACTTTATCCTACAATGAGCAGTTCTTC
TRBD1	TRBJ1-5	few	15	TRBV19	CASSLRTGPNQPQHF	TGTGCCAGTAGTCTCAGGACAGGGCCCAATCAGCCCCAGCATTTT
TRBD1	TRBJ1-2	NA	13	TRBV6-1	CATDRGDNYGYTF	TGTGCCACTGACAGGGGAGATAACTATGGCTACACCTTC
NA	TRBJ1-1	few	14	TRBV7-2	CASSLARRNTEAFF	TGTGCCAGCAGCTTAGCCCGCAGGAACACTGAAGCTTTCTTT
NA	TRBJ2-1	once	14	TRBV5-1	CASTPPSPYNEQFF	TGCGCCAGCACCCCACCAAGCCCCTACAATGAGCAGTTCTTC
NA	TRBJ2-7	NA	15	TRBV5-1	CASSLALGSNYEQYF	TGCGCCAGCAGCTTGGCTCTCGGGTCAAACTACGAGCAGTACTTC
NA	TRBJ1-2	few	12	TRBV6-1	CASSGSTNSPSF	TGTGCCAGCAGCGGCAGCACTAATTCCCCAAGCTTC
TRBD2	TRBJ2-7	NA	17	TRBV29-1	CSVEAITPTSGVYEQYF	TGCAGCGTTGAGGCAATAACTCCGACTAGCGGGGTATACGAGCAGTACTTC
NA	TRBJ2-1	few	12	TRBV6-2/TRBV6-3	CASRSHNNEQFF	TGTGCCAGCCGATCCCACAACAATGAGCAGTTCTTC